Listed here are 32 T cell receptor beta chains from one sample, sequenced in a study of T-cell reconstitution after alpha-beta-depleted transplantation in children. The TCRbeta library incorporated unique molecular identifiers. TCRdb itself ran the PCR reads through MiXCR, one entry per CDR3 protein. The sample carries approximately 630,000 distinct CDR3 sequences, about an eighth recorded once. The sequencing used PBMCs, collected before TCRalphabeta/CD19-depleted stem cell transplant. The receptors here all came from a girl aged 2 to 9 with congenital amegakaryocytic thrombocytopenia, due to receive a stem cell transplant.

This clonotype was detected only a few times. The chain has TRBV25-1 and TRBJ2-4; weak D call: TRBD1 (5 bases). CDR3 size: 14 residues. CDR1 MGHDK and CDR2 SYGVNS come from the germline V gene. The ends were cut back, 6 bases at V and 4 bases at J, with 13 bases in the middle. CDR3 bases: TGTGCCAGCAGCGCCCAGGGCGGTAAAAACATTCAGTACTTC. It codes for CASSAQGGKNIQYF.

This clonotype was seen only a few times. The CDR3 region is CASSSGLAAPPDSYEQYF. The DNA of the CDR3 is TGCGCCAGCAGTTCTGGACTAGCGGCCCCACCCGACTCCTACGAGCAGTACTTC. This chain connects TRBV5-1 to TRBJ2-7; 10 bases are shared with TRBD2. CDR3 length: 18 residues. Germline loops: CDR1 SGHRS, CDR2 YFSETQ. J lost 0 bases, V lost 5 bases, and 14 bases had no gene match.

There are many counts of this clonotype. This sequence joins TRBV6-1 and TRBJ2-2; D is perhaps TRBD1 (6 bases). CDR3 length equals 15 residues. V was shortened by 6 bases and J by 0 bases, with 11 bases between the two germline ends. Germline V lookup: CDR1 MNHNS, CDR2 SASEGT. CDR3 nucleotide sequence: TGTGCCAGCAGGCAGGGGCGATCGAACACCGGGGAGCTGTTTTTT. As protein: CASRQGRSNTGELFF.

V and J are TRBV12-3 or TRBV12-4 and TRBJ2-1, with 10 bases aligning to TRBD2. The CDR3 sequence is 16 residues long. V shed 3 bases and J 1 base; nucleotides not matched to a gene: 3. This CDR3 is CASSFSAGGSYNEQFF. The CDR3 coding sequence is TGTGCCAGCAGTTTTTCAGCGGGAGGGTCCTACAATGAGCAGTTCTTC.

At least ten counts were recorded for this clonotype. The CDR3: CSVLYPGNTEAFF. The CDR3 nucleotides are TGCAGTGTCCTATACCCAGGGAACACTGAAGCTTTCTTT. The chain recombines TRBV20-1 with TRBJ1-1, with D uncertain. Germline CDR1 reads DFQATT; CDR2 reads SNEGSKA (reference sequence). The CDR3 covers 13 residues. Trimming cost V 7 bases and J 1 base, with 13 bases left between them.

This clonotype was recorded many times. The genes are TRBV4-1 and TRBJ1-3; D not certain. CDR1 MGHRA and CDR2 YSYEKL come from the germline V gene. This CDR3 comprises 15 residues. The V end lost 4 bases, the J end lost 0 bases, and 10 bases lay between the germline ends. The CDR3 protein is CASSRAYYSGNTIYF. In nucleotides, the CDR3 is TGCGCCAGCAGCCGGGCGTACTACTCTGGAAACACCATATATTTT.

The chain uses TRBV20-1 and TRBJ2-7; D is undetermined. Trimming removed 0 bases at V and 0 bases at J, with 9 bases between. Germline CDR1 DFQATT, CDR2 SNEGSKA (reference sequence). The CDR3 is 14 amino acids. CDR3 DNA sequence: TGCAGTGCTAGAGATATAAGTAGCTCCTACGAGCAGTACTTC. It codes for CSARDISSSYEQYF.

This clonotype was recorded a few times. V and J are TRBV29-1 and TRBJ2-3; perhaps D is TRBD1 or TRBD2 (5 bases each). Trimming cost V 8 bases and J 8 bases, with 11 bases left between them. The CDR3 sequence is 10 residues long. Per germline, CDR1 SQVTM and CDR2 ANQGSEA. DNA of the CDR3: TGCAGCACAGGTGCGGGTACGCAGTATTTT. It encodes CSTGAGTQYF.

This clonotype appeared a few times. CDR3 sequence reads: CASSINPFTGYNEQFF. The CDR3 bases are TGTGCCAGTAGTATAAATCCTTTTACAGGATACAATGAGCAGTTCTTC. The J gene is TRBJ2-1, the V gene TRBV19, with a tentative D call TRBD1 (5 bases). Germline V lookup: CDR1 LNHDA, CDR2 SQIVND (reference sequence). Trimming cost V 2 bases and J 4 bases, with 15 bases left between them. The CDR3 has 16 amino acids.

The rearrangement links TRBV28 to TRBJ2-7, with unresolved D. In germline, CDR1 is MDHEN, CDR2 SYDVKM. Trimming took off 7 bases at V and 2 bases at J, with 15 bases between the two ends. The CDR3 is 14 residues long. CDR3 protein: CASTPPAPPYEQYF. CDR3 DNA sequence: TGTGCCAGCACTCCACCGGCCCCGCCCTACGAGCAGTACTTC.

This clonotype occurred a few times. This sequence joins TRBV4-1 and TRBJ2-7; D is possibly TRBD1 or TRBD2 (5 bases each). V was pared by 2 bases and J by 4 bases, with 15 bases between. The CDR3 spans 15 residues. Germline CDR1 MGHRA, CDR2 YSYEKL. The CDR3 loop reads CASSQSGGQGYEQYF. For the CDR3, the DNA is TGCGCCAGCAGCCAATCCGGCGGGCAGGGATACGAGCAGTACTTC.

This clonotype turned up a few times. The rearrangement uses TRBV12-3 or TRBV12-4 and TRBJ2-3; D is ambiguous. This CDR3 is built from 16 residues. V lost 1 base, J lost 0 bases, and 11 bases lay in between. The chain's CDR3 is CASSLDGLASTDTQYF. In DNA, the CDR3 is TGTGCCAGCAGTTTAGACGGGTTAGCTAGCACAGATACGCAGTATTTT.

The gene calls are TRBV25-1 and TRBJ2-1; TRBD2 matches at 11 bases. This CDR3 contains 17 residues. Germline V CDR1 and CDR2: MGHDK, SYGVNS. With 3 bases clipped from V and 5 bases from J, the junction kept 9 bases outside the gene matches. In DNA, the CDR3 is TGTGCCAGCAGTGACCACCGTCTAGCGGGAGGACACAATGAGCAGTTCTTC. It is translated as CASSDHRLAGGHNEQFF.

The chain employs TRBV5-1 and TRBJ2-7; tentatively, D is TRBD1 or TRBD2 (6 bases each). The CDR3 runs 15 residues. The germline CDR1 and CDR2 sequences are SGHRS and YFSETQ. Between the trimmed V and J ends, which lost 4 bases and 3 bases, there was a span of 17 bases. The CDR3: CASSNRRRGLYEQYF. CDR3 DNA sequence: TGCGCCAGCAGCAATCGTAGACGGGGGCTCTACGAGCAGTACTTC.

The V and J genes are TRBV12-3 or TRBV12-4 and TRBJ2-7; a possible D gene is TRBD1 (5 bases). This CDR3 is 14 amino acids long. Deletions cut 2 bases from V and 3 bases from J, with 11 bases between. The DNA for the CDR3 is TGTGCCAGCAGTTTACAGGGTTTTCTCTACGAGCAGTACTTC. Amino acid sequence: CASSLQGFLYEQYF.

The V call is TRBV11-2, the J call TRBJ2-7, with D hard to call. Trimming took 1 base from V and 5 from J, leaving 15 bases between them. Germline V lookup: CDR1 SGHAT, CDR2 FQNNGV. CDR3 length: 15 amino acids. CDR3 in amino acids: CASSLARRLLDEQYF. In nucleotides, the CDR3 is TGTGCCAGCAGCTTAGCTCGCCGTCTATTGGACGAGCAGTACTTC.

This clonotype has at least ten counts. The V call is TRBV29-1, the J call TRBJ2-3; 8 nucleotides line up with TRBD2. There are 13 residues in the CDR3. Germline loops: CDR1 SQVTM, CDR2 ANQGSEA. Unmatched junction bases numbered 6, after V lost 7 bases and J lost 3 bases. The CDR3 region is CSAPGTSTDTQYF. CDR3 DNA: TGCAGCGCCCCCGGGACTAGTACAGATACGCAGTATTTT.

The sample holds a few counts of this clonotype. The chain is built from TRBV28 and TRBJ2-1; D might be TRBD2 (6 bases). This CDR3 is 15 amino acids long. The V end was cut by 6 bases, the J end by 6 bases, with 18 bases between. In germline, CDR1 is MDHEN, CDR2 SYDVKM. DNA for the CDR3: TGTGCCAGCAGCCTCAGCGGGTTCAGCCGCAATGAGCAGTTCTTC. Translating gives CASSLSGFSRNEQFF.

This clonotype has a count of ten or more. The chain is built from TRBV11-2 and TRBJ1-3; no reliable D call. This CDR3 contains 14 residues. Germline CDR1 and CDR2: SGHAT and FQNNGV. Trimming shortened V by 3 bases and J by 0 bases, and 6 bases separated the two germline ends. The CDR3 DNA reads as TGTGCCAGCAGCTTCGGCCCCTCTGGAAACACCATATATTTT. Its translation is CASSFGPSGNTIYF.

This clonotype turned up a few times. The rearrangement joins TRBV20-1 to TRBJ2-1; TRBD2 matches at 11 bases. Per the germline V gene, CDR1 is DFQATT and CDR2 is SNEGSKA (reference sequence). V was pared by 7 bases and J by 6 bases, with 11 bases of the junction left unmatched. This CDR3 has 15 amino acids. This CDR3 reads CSVDKGLAGLNEQFF. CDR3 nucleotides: TGCAGTGTTGACAAAGGACTAGCGGGCCTCAATGAGCAGTTCTTC.

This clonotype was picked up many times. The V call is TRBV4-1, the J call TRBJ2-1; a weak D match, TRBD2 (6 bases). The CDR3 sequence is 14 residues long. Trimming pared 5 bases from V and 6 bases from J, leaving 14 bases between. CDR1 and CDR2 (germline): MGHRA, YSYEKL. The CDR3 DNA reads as TGCGCCAGCAGCGGAAGATTCGGGGGCAATGAGCAGTTCTTC. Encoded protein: CASSGRFGGNEQFF.

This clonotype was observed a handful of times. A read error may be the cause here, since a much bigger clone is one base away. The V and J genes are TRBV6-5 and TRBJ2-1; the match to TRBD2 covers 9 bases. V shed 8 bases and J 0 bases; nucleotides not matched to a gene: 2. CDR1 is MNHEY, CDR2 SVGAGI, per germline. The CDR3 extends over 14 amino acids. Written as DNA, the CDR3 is TGTGCCAGCCGTAGCGGGAGCTCCTACAATGAGCAGTTCTTC. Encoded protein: CASRSGSSYNEQFF.

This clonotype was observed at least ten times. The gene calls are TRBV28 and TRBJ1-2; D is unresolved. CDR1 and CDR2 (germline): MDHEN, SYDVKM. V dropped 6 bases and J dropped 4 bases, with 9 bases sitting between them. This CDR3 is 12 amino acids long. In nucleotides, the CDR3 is TGTGCCAGCAGCCCAGATATCTATGGCTACACCTTC. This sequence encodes CASSPDIYGYTF.

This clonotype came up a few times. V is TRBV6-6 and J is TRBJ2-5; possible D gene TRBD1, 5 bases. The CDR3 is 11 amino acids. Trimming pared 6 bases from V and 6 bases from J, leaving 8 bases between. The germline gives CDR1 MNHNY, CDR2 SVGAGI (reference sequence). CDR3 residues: CASSQGQTQYF. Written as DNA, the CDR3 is TGTGCCAGCAGCCAGGGCCAGACCCAGTACTTC.

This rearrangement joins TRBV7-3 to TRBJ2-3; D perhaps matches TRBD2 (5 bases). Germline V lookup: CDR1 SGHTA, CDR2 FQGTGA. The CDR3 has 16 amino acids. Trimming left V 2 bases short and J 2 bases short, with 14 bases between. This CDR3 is CASSLFGGSPTDTQYF. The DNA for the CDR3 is TGTGCCAGCAGCTTATTTGGTGGGAGTCCCACAGATACGCAGTATTTT.

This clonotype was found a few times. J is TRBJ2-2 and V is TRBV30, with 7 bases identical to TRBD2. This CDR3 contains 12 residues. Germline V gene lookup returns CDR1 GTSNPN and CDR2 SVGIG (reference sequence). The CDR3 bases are TGTGCTAACGGGGAGGGCGGCGGGGAGCTGTTTTTT. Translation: CANGEGGGELFF. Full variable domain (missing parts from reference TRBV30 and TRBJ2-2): SQTIHQWPATLVQPVGSPLSLECTVEGTSNPNLYWYRQAAGRGLQLLFYSVGIGQISSEVPQNLSASRPQDRQFILSSKKLLLSDSGFYLCANGEGGGELFFGEGSRLTVL.

The CDR3 coding sequence is TGTGCCAGCCGGGACACCCTGGGAGAGACCCAGTACTTC. Protein sequence: CASRDTLGETQYF. The chain links TRBV28 to TRBJ2-5; D is perhaps TRBD1 (6 bases). Trimming removed 8 bases at V and 4 bases at J, with 14 bases between. The CDR3 loop spans 13 amino acids. Germline V CDR1 and CDR2: MDHEN, SYDVKM.

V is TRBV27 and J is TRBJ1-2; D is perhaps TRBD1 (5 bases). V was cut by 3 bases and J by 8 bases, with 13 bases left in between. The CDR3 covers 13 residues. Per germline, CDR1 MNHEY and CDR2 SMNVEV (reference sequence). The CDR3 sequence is CASSLGPWAGYTF. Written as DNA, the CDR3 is TGTGCCAGCAGTTTGGGGCCGTGGGCGGGCTACACCTTC.

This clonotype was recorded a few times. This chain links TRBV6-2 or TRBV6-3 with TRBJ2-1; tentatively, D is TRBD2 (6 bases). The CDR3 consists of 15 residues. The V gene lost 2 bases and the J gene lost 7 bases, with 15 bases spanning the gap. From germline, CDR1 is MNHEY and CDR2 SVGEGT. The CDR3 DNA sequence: TGTGCCAGCAGTTACGGGGGGACCTCTAGTAATGAGCAGTTCTTC. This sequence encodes CASSYGGTSSNEQFF.

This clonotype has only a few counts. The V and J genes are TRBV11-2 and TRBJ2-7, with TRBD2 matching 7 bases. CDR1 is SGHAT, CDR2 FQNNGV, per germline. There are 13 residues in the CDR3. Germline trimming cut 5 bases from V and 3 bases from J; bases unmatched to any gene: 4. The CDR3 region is CASSPGRLYEQYF. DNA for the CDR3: TGTGCCAGCAGCCCCGGGAGGCTCTACGAGCAGTACTTC.

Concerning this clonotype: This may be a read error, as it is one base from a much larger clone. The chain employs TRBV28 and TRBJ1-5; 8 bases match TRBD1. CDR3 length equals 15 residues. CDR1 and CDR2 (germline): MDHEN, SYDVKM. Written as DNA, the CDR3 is TGTGCCAGCAGTTTATCAGGGGGCGTGAATCGGCCCCAGCATTTT. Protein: CASSLSGGVNRPQHF. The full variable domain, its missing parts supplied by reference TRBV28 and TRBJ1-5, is DVKVTQSSRYLVKRTGEKVFLECVQDMDHENMFWYRQDPGLGLRLIYFSYDVKMKEKGDIPEGYSVSREKKERFSLILESASTNQTSMYLCASSLSGGVNRPQHFGDGTRLSIL.

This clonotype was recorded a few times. CDR3 residues: CASSLGWLAGRVQFF. CDR3 nucleotide sequence: TGCGCCAGCAGCTTGGGATGGCTAGCGGGAAGAGTGCAGTTCTTC. The rearrangement links TRBV5-1 to TRBJ2-1; TRBD2 matches at 9 bases. The germline gives CDR1 SGHRS, CDR2 YFSETQ. V was clipped by 0 bases and J by 12 bases; unmatched bases: 10. CDR3 size: 15 residues.